A single sample is the source of the 25 T cell receptor beta chains below, sequenced in a study of early T cells in non-severe SARS-CoV-2 infection. MiXCR was run by TCRdb on the 5' RACE reads, yielding one entry per CDR3 protein. The repertoire holds tens of thousands of distinct CDR3 sequences, around 16% seen once, with around 12% in the top ten. Specimen: whole blood. Every receptor here comes from an adult who was a healthcare worker with PCR-confirmed SARS-CoV-2 infection or an uninfected control (not recorded which).

This clonotype was recorded a few times. This chain joins TRBV3-1 and TRBJ2-1; TRBD2 matches at 13 bases. This CDR3 has 16 residues. The germline V gene encodes CDR1 LGHDT and CDR2 YNNKEL (reference sequence). V lost 1 base and J lost 8; bases outside the gene matches: 5. The CDR3 reads CASSQVTSGGADEQFF. Here the CDR3 DNA reads TGTGCCAGCAGCCAAGTTACTAGCGGGGGGGCTGATGAGCAGTTCTTC.

This clonotype was picked up a small number of times. The V gene is TRBV20-1, the J gene TRBJ2-5, with 11 bases that match TRBD2. The CDR3 runs 19 residues. After removal of 0 bases from V and 4 bases from J, the junction contained 16 bases not matched to a gene. CDR1 is DFQATT, CDR2 SNEGSKA, per germline (reference sequence). The CDR3, as DNA: TGCAGTGCTAGAGATCTACTAAGGTCTAGCGGGAGGTCGGCAGAGACCCAGTACTTC. Translation: CSARDLLRSSGRSAETQYF.

This clonotype was picked up a small number of times. CDR3 coding DNA: TGCAGTGCTCGTACTAGCGGGTTGGGCGAGACCCAGTACTTC. Translating gives CSARTSGLGETQYF. The rearrangement joins TRBV20-1 to TRBJ2-5; 9 bases agree with TRBD2. Germline V gene data show CDR1 as DFQATT and CDR2 as SNEGSKA (reference sequence). The CDR3 length is 14 residues. After removal of 5 bases from V and 5 bases from J, the junction contained 9 bases not matched to a gene.

This clonotype was found many times. The V gene is TRBV20-1, the J gene TRBJ2-5; 7 bases align to TRBD1. The germline V gene encodes CDR1 DFQATT and CDR2 SNEGSKA (reference sequence). Unmatched junction bases numbered 6, after V lost 6 bases and J lost 2 bases. This CDR3 is built from 13 residues. CDR3 region: CSAPQQGQETQYF. As DNA, the CDR3 is TGCAGTGCACCCCAACAGGGGCAAGAGACCCAGTACTTC.

The chain joins TRBV6-6 to TRBJ1-2; no clear D. CDR1 is MNHNY and CDR2 is SVGAGI in the germline V gene (reference sequence). CDR3 size: 13 residues. V was trimmed by 4 bases and J by 5 bases, leaving 11 bases between them. CDR3: CASSSPVEYGYTF. The CDR3 nucleotides are TGTGCCAGCAGTTCCCCCGTGGAGTATGGCTACACCTTC.

The sample holds a few counts of this clonotype. The chain carries TRBV29-1 and TRBJ2-7; 8 nucleotides line up with TRBD2. V shed 0 bases and J 0 bases; nucleotides not matched to a gene: 4. CDR1 is SQVTM, CDR2 ANQGSEA, per germline. The CDR3 runs to 15 residues. The CDR3: CSVEDTGGGSYEQYF. The CDR3 bases are TGCAGCGTTGAAGATACCGGGGGGGGCTCCTACGAGCAGTACTTC.

The DNA for the CDR3 is TGCAGCGTTGACTGGCCGGGCGGCGCAGATACGCAGTATTTT. Its translation is CSVDWPGGADTQYF. V and J are TRBV29-1 and TRBJ2-3, with D uncertain. The ends were cut back, 3 bases at V and 4 bases at J, with 14 bases in the middle. Germline V lookup: CDR1 SQVTM, CDR2 ANQGSEA. CDR3 size: 14 residues.

The CDR3 is CASSLVGGDYEQYF. CDR3 DNA sequence: TGTGCCAGCAGTTTGGTGGGAGGGGATTACGAGCAGTACTTC. The V and J genes are TRBV28 and TRBJ2-7; 7 bases align to TRBD2. V lost 3 bases to trimming and J lost 4 bases; unmatched junction nucleotides: 6. CDR3 size: 14 residues. Germline V gene lookup returns CDR1 MDHEN and CDR2 SYDVKM.

This clonotype has a handful of counts. The gene calls are TRBV4-3 and TRBJ2-3; 10 nucleotides agree with TRBD1. The CDR3 spans 16 residues. Trimming removed 1 base from V and 4 bases from J; junction bases left unmatched: 5. CDR1 is LGHNA, CDR2 YSLEER, per germline. The CDR3 region has the DNA TGCGCCAGCAGCCAAGTTCCCGGGACAGGGGCAGATACGCAGTATTTT. Amino acid sequence: CASSQVPGTGADTQYF.

This clonotype was counted many times. The CDR3: CATSDLTGYQAFF. The CDR3 nucleotides read TGTGCCACCAGTGACCTGACAGGCTATCAAGCTTTCTTT. This chain connects TRBV24-1 to TRBJ1-1; tentative D call: TRBD1 (6 bases). The germline V gene encodes CDR1 KGHDR and CDR2 SFDVKD. V lost 4 bases, J lost 9 bases, and 14 bases lay in between. This CDR3 has 13 residues.

This clonotype occurred a few times. The chain employs TRBV14 and TRBJ2-3, with D uncertain. Germline-derived CDR1 and CDR2 are SGHDN and FVKESK. V was cut by 6 bases and J by 4 bases, with 11 bases left in between. The CDR3 totals 13 residues. CDR3 residues: CASRYEPADTQYF. The CDR3 DNA reads TGTGCCAGCAGATACGAACCGGCAGATACGCAGTATTTT.

V usage is TRBV4-1 and J usage is TRBJ1-2, with TRBD1 matching over 7 bases. This CDR3 is 15 amino acids long. In germline, CDR1 is MGHRA, CDR2 YSYEKL. J lost 2 bases, V lost 1 base, and 4 bases had no gene match. The CDR3 region has the DNA TGCGCCAGCAGCCAAGTACAGGGGATGAACTATGGCTACACCTTC. This codes for CASSQVQGMNYGYTF.

The chain has TRBV24-1 and TRBJ2-2; 8 positions agree with TRBD1. Trimming at V came to 4 bases and at J to 1 base, leaving 4 bases not matched to a gene. CDR3 length: 16 residues. Germline lookup yields CDR1 KGHDR and CDR2 SFDVKD. CDR3 in DNA: TGTGCCACCAGTGACGCCGGGACAGGGAACACCGGGGAGCTGTTTTTT. This codes for CATSDAGTGNTGELFF.

This clonotype has just a few counts. This chain uses TRBV5-1 with TRBJ1-2; the match to TRBD1 covers 12 bases. The germline CDR1 and CDR2 sequences are SGHRS and YFSETQ. The CDR3 consists of 14 residues. The junction had 4 bases not matched to a gene; V was cut back by 3 bases and J by 7 bases. The CDR3 loop is CASSSGQGASGYTF. The CDR3 DNA reads TGCGCCAGCAGCTCGGGACAGGGGGCCTCTGGCTACACCTTC.

The chain joins TRBV7-6 to TRBJ2-1, with D tentatively TRBD2 (6 bases). V was cut by 4 bases and J by 8 bases, with 9 bases left in between. Germline V CDR1 and CDR2: SGHVS, FNYEAQ. There are 12 residues in the CDR3. CDR3 bases: TGTGCCAGCAGCTCCGCTAGCGATGAGCAGTTCTTC. Its protein product is CASSSASDEQFF.

The chain is built from TRBV18 and TRBJ1-2; 8 bases match TRBD1. CDR1 and CDR2 (germline): KGHSH, LQKENI. The length of the CDR3 is 14 residues. V trimming: 5 bases; J trimming: 4 bases; junction bases outside the gene matches: 6. CDR3 region: CASSSGQGLYGYTF. CDR3 sequence (DNA): TGTGCCAGCTCATCTGGACAGGGCCTCTATGGCTACACCTTC.

The sample holds one count of this clonotype. The CDR3 spells CSTDRDGYTF. In DNA, the CDR3 is TGCAGCACGGACAGGGATGGCTACACCTTC. The gene calls are TRBV29-1 and TRBJ1-2, with 8 bases that match TRBD1. This CDR3 is built from 10 residues. V trimming: 8 bases; J trimming: 6 bases; junction bases outside the gene matches: 2. Germline assignment: CDR1 SQVTM and CDR2 ANQGSEA.

This clonotype was recorded a few times. The chain employs TRBV29-1 and TRBJ2-2, with D tentatively TRBD1 (6 bases). V lost 1 base, J lost 6 bases, and 12 bases lay in between. CDR1 SQVTM and CDR2 ANQGSEA come from the germline V gene. This CDR3 has 14 residues. CDR3 sequence: CSVEGQGIAGELFF. The DNA of the CDR3 is TGCAGCGTTGAAGGGCAGGGGATCGCCGGGGAGCTGTTTTTT.

This clonotype was seen a few times. The V and J genes are TRBV9 and TRBJ2-1; 9 nucleotides line up with TRBD1. After removal of 0 bases from V and 6 bases from J, the junction contained 4 bases not matched to a gene. CDR3 length: 15 residues. CDR1 is SGDLS and CDR2 is YYNGEE in the germline V gene. The CDR3 nucleotides are TGTGCCAGCAGCGTAGCGGTGACAGGGGGCAATGAGCAGTTCTTC. Protein: CASSVAVTGGNEQFF. Filled out from reference TRBV9 and TRBJ2-1, the complete variable domain reads DSGVTQTPKHLITATGQRVTLRCSPRSGDLSVYWYQQSLDQGLQFLIQYYNGEERAKGNILERFSAQQFPDLHSELNLSSLELGDSALYFCASSVAVTGGNEQFFGPGTRLTVL.

This chain links TRBV28 with TRBJ2-7; D unresolved. V shed 1 base and J shed 3 bases, with 4 bases lying between them. Germline CDR1 MDHEN, CDR2 SYDVKM. This CDR3 has 12 amino acids. CDR3 sequence (DNA): TGTGCCAGCAGTTTATACGGCTACGAGCAGTACTTC. This sequence encodes CASSLYGYEQYF.

This clonotype was detected ten times or more. This chain connects TRBV5-1 to TRBJ1-5; perhaps TRBD1 as D (5 bases). The germline gives CDR1 SGHRS, CDR2 YFSETQ. The V and J ends lost 0 bases and 6 bases respectively, with 19 bases between them. The CDR3 spans 17 residues. DNA of the CDR3: TGCGCCAGCAGCTTGGGCCCCGGGGGGATCAACAGTCAGCCCCAGCATTTT. It is translated as CASSLGPGGINSQPQHF.

This clonotype turned up a few times. The chain joins TRBV7-6 to TRBJ2-3; 9 bases map to TRBD2. Germline lookup yields CDR1 SGHVS and CDR2 FNYEAQ. The V and J ends lost 6 bases and 2 bases, in that order; junction bases with no gene match: 9. The CDR3 covers 16 residues. CDR3 loop: CASSPVAGAFTDTQYF. CDR3 coding DNA: TGTGCCAGCAGTCCCGTAGCGGGGGCCTTCACAGATACGCAGTATTTT.

The chain uses TRBV4-2 and TRBJ2-5; D may correspond to TRBD1 or TRBD2 (5 bases each). Germline values: CDR1 LGHNA, CDR2 YNFKEQ. Trimming removed 0 bases at V and 5 bases at J, with 13 bases between. The CDR3 has 15 amino acids. The CDR3 here is CASSQDRGAWETQYF. CDR3 DNA sequence: TGTGCCAGCAGCCAAGATAGAGGGGCGTGGGAGACCCAGTACTTC.

This clonotype was recorded a few times. The chain combines TRBV6-2 or TRBV6-3 with TRBJ2-5; tentatively, D is TRBD1 (6 bases). CDR1 is MNHEY, CDR2 SVGEGT, per germline. Trimming cost V 6 bases and J 4 bases, with 15 bases left between them. The CDR3 is 14 residues long. CDR3 DNA sequence: TGTGCCAGCAGAGACGCGGTCAGGGGAGAGACCCAGTACTTC. It encodes CASRDAVRGETQYF.

The chain couples TRBV6-2 or TRBV6-3 to TRBJ1-5; 8 bases align to TRBD1. The trim removed 8 bases at V and 0 bases at J, leaving 18 bases unmatched. Germline CDR1 and CDR2: MNHEY and SVGEGT. CDR3 size: 19 residues. This CDR3 reads CASHGGTGDLTYSNQPQHF. For the CDR3, the DNA is TGTGCCAGCCATGGTGGGACAGGCGATCTAACCTATAGCAATCAGCCCCAGCATTTT.